These T cell receptor beta chains were read from a single sample in a study of T cells after yellow fever vaccination. MiXCR, run by TCRdb on the 5' RACE reads, gives a single entry per CDR3 protein. The sample has 60,000 to 85,000 distinct CDR3 sequences; around 6.5% are singletons. The source material was CD8+ T cells sorted from PBMCs, sampled about 5 days after the first yellow fever vaccination. Receptors were obtained from a man younger than 30 who received the YFV17D yellow fever vaccine. The CDR3 runs from the conserved cysteine through the conserved F or W. A D gene is named only where the DNA matches it firmly. Rows may omit the clone size; those that give it use once, few, many or a size class.

d_call j_call clone_size v_call cdr3_nt cdr3_aa
TRBD2 TRBJ2-2 few TRBV24-1 TGTGCCACCAGTGACCCCGGCGGGGGTGAGACCGGGGAGCTGTTTTTT CATSDPGGGETGELFF
. TRBJ2-5 few TRBV5-1 TGCGCCAGCAGCGATCTATACCAAGAGACCCAGTACTTC CASSDLYQETQYF
TRBD1 TRBJ2-1 few TRBV27 TGTGCCAGCAGTTTCGTACAGGGGGCTCCCAATGAGCAGTTCTTC CASSFVQGAPNEQFF
. TRBJ2-1 many TRBV27 TGTGCCAGCAGCCAGACCGGGAGCTCCTACAATGAGCAGTTCTTC CASSQTGSSYNEQFF
. TRBJ1-5 few TRBV7-9 TGTGCCAGCAGCGGAGGGGAGGGTTTAGGTCAGCCCCAGCATTTT CASSGGEGLGQPQHF
. TRBJ2-2 few TRBV12-3/TRBV12-4 TGTGCCAGCGGGGGACCAGCGACCACCGGGGAGCTGTTTTTT CASGGPATTGELFF
TRBD1 TRBJ1-2 many TRBV4-1 TGCGCCAGCAGCCAACCCCCGGGACAGGGAAACTATGGCTACACCTTC CASSQPPGQGNYGYTF
. TRBJ1-5 . TRBV20-1 TGCAGTGCTAGAGCGGGGTTGGATGTGGGCAATCAGCCCCAGCATTTT CSARAGLDVGNQPQHF
. TRBJ2-2 many TRBV4-1 TGCGCCAGCAGCCAAGAAACAGGGACCCTGGCCGGGGAGCTGTTTTTT CASSQETGTLAGELFF
. TRBJ1-5 . TRBV4-3 TGCGCCAGCAGCCAAGACCCTGAGGAGCCCCAGCATTTT CASSQDPEEPQHF
TRBD1 TRBJ2-7 . TRBV7-3 TGTGCCAGCAGCTTATTCCCATTCCGGACAGGGGGTGCCTACGAGCAGTACTTC CASSLFPFRTGGAYEQYF
TRBD1 TRBJ2-5 many TRBV6-2/TRBV6-3 TGTGCCAGCAGTCGGGACAGAAGAGAGACCCAGTACTTC CASSRDRRETQYF
. TRBJ1-1 many TRBV6-5 TGTGCCAGCAGCCGGGAGGGGTACGGGTGGAGGAACACTGAAGCTTTCTTT CASSREGYGWRNTEAFF
. TRBJ2-3 many TRBV20-1 TGCAGTGCACAGTCGGATACGCAGTATTTT CSAQSDTQYF
TRBD2 TRBJ2-5 many TRBV15 TGTGCCACCGGGGGGGGAATCCAAGAGACCCAGTACTTC CATGGGIQETQYF
. TRBJ1-6 few TRBV5-1 TGCGCCAGCAGGTCGGGACACATATATTCACCCCTCCACTTT CASRSGHIYSPLHF
. TRBJ2-1 few TRBV4-2 TGTGCCAGCAGCCAAGCCGGGAGACCCGAGCAGTTCTTC CASSQAGRPEQFF
. TRBJ1-1 many TRBV4-2 TGTGCCAGCAGCCAAGCGACCGGTGGGGCCGCTGGGACTGAAGCTTTCTTT CASSQATGGAAGTEAFF
. TRBJ2-1 . TRBV2 TGTGCCAGCAGAGCACAGGGAGGTGAGCAGTTCTTC CASRAQGGEQFF
TRBD1 TRBJ1-1 . TRBV9 TGTGCCAGCAGACCCGGACAGGGGGGGACTGAAGCTTTCTTT CASRPGQGGTEAFF
TRBD2 TRBJ2-3 few TRBV7-8 TGTGCCAGCAGCTTAGGGGGACTAGCGGGGTTGGATACGCAGTATTTT CASSLGGLAGLDTQYF
. TRBJ2-7 . TRBV5-5 TGTGCCAGCAGCTCTTATCCCTCCTACGAGCAGTACTTC CASSSYPSYEQYF
. TRBJ1-1 many TRBV18 TGTGCCAGCTCATTGCCGGGGGCGGTCACCCTCGGGCTAACTGAAGCTTTCTTT CASSLPGAVTLGLTEAFF